The rows below give T cell receptor beta chains drawn from one sample of a study of post-analysis software for immune sequencing data. From the PCR reads, TCRdb called clonotypes with MiXCR, one entry per CDR3 protein. The sample shows over 700,000 distinct CDR3 sequences, 25% to 30% of them seen only once. The sample consisted of blood. These receptors all stem from a girl aged 10 to 17 with multiple sclerosis. The CDR3 runs from the conserved cysteine through the conserved F or W. Fields, in order: V gene, J gene, clone size, CDR3 protein. Expanded clones get a size class; other rows say once, few or many, or leave the size out.

v_call: TRBV10-3
j_call: TRBJ2-5
clone_size: few
cdr3_aa: CAIRGLGANEQYF

v_call: TRBV12-3/TRBV12-4
j_call: TRBJ1-2
clone_size: -
cdr3_aa: CASSSLPGRGYTF

v_call: TRBV6-2/TRBV6-3
j_call: TRBJ1-5
clone_size: once
cdr3_aa: CAIRTGGSGQPQHF

v_call: TRBV29-1
j_call: TRBJ1-1
clone_size: -
cdr3_aa: CSVSAAAEAFF

v_call: TRBV20-1
j_call: TRBJ2-3
clone_size: -
cdr3_aa: CSAGARREGTDTQYF

v_call: TRBV20-1
j_call: TRBJ2-3
clone_size: once
cdr3_aa: CSDREGGDVTDTQYF

v_call: TRBV11-2
j_call: TRBJ2-5
clone_size: few
cdr3_aa: CASSSHGWETQYF

v_call: TRBV9
j_call: TRBJ1-2
clone_size: -
cdr3_aa: CATSPLQAGDFYGYTF

v_call: TRBV29-1
j_call: TRBJ2-3
clone_size: many
cdr3_aa: CSVEGQNTDTQYF

v_call: TRBV28
j_call: TRBJ1-5
clone_size: -
cdr3_aa: CASSWVGGPNQPQHF

v_call: TRBV7-2
j_call: TRBJ2-7
clone_size: -
cdr3_aa: CASSRDPSGHEQYF

v_call: TRBV28
j_call: TRBJ2-5
clone_size: few
cdr3_aa: CASSLLTVGETQYF

v_call: TRBV27
j_call: TRBJ2-7
clone_size: few
cdr3_aa: CASSRAGYVYEQYF

v_call: TRBV5-6
j_call: TRBJ2-7
clone_size: many
cdr3_aa: CASSFPGLGYEQYF

v_call: TRBV27
j_call: TRBJ2-3
clone_size: -
cdr3_aa: CASNTRRAYNTQYF

v_call: TRBV10-3
j_call: TRBJ2-4
clone_size: -
cdr3_aa: CAISAGAEGRNIQYF

v_call: TRBV10-3
j_call: TRBJ1-1
clone_size: few
cdr3_aa: CAISESGAGNTEAFF

v_call: TRBV7-2
j_call: TRBJ2-1
clone_size: -
cdr3_aa: CASSLAGRTGRDEQFF

v_call: TRBV28
j_call: TRBJ2-5
clone_size: -
cdr3_aa: CASSLSTPATQYF

v_call: TRBV12-3/TRBV12-4
j_call: TRBJ2-7
clone_size: -
cdr3_aa: CASSPLRDPYEQYF

v_call: TRBV3-1
j_call: TRBJ2-1
clone_size: -
cdr3_aa: CASSPKTHNEQFF

v_call: TRBV3-1
j_call: TRBJ2-5
clone_size: once
cdr3_aa: CASSTNHQETQYF

v_call: TRBV5-1
j_call: TRBJ2-5
clone_size: many
cdr3_aa: CASSSRTGWQETQYF

v_call: TRBV7-9
j_call: TRBJ1-2
clone_size: -
cdr3_aa: CASSLIPVGESTTNYGYTF

v_call: TRBV12-3/TRBV12-4
j_call: TRBJ1-5
clone_size: -
cdr3_aa: CASSLRGRGNQPQHF

v_call: TRBV6-2/TRBV6-3
j_call: TRBJ2-7
clone_size: few
cdr3_aa: CASSYGQLSYEQYF

v_call: TRBV5-5
j_call: TRBJ2-3
clone_size: -
cdr3_aa: CASSTRPTVLTDTQYF